What follows are 8 T cell receptor beta chains derived from one specimen sequenced in a study of T cell responses to AZD1222 COVID-19 vaccine. The table came from immunoSEQ multiplex PCR; TCRdb's copy has only in-frame clones and leaves some out. The repertoire holds 100,000 or so clones, with 80% to 95% as singletons. The sequenced sample was peripheral blood, obtained on day 0 of AZD1222 vaccination. These receptors came from an adult in good health.

This clone has just a few counts. The chain recombines TRBV28 with TRBJ1-5, with D perhaps TRBD1 (5 bases). The V end was cut by 6 bases, the J end by 2 bases, with 20 bases between. Germline V gene data show CDR1 as MDHEN and CDR2 as SYDVKM. The CDR3 totals 17 residues. This CDR3 is CASRGQRWFGGNQPQHF. For the CDR3, the DNA is TGTGCCAGCAGGGGGCAGCGGTGGTTCGGTGGCAATCAGCCCCAGCATTTT.

The chain links TRBV6-1 to TRBJ1-3, with TRBD1 identical over 7 bases. Per germline, CDR1 MNHNS and CDR2 SASEGT. The CDR3 loop spans 15 amino acids. Trimming took 3 bases from V and 1 from J; bases not matched to a gene: 3. DNA of the CDR3: TGTGCCAGCAGTGACACAGGGGATTCTGGAAACACCATATATTTT. Amino acids: CASSDTGDSGNTIYF.

The rearrangement uses TRBV7-3 and TRBJ1-3, with a tentative D call TRBD1 (6 bases). Germline V gene data show CDR1 as SGHTA and CDR2 as FQGTGA. V was shortened by 1 base and J by 3 bases, with 10 bases between the two germline ends. The CDR3 covers 15 residues. The CDR3 nucleotides read TGTGCCAGCAGCTTAAAGGCAGGGGTTGGAAACACCATATATTTT. It translates to CASSLKAGVGNTIYF.

This rearrangement joins TRBV9 to TRBJ1-2; D call uncertain. The CDR3 is 14 residues long. Trimming left V 5 bases short and J 2 bases short, with 13 bases between. Germline V gene lookup returns CDR1 SGDLS and CDR2 YYNGEE. CDR3 sequence reads: CASRATDINYGYTF. DNA for the CDR3: TGTGCCAGCAGGGCAACCGACATAAACTATGGCTACACCTTC.

This rearrangement joins TRBV6-6 to TRBJ2-7; TRBD1 aligns across 9 bases. CDR3 length: 15 amino acids. Germline CDR1 is MNHNY and CDR2 is SVGAGI (reference sequence). V trimming: 2 bases; J trimming: 3 bases; junction bases outside the gene matches: 5. For the CDR3, the DNA is TGTGCCAGCAGTTACCCCGGACAGGGGAACTACGAGCAGTACTTC. It specifies CASSYPGQGNYEQYF.

The chain is built from TRBV28 and TRBJ1-1; a weak D match, TRBD1 (5 bases). There are 13 residues in the CDR3. CDR1 is MDHEN and CDR2 is SYDVKM in the germline V gene. Trimming left V 2 bases short and J 7 bases short, with 11 bases between. In nucleotides, the CDR3 is TGTGCCAGCAGTTTAAGTTGGGGGAATGAAGCTTTCTTT. Translation: CASSLSWGNEAFF.

This clone was seen only once. This chain uses TRBV9 with TRBJ1-1; D is possibly TRBD1 (5 bases). Germline loops: CDR1 SGDLS, CDR2 YYNGEE. The CDR3 covers 15 residues. The germline V and J ends were trimmed by 4 bases and 5 bases, with 18 bases remaining between them. Here the CDR3 DNA reads TGTGCCAGCAGCCCCGCGGACCGGGGCGGGACTGAAGCTTTCTTT. This gives the protein CASSPADRGGTEAFF.

J is TRBJ2-2 and V is TRBV7-3; possibly TRBD1 for D (6 bases). The CDR3 extends over 15 amino acids. V was shortened by 5 bases and J by 0 bases, with 10 bases between the two germline ends. Per germline, CDR1 SGHTA and CDR2 FQGTGA. The CDR3 DNA is TGTGCCAGCAGCCCGGGACATTCGAACACCGGGGAGCTGTTTTTT. Translated: CASSPGHSNTGELFF.